These 24 T cell receptor beta chains were all obtained from the same sample, sequenced in a study of blood T cell repertoires in COVID-19. Method: immunoSEQ multiplex PCR; TCRdb's copy keeps in-frame clones and lacks some. The table lists approximately 230,000 clones, around 86% of them singletons. The sample consisted of PBMCs or T cells enriched from blood (not recorded which). These receptors came from a man aged 35 to 55 who had recovered from COVID-19.

This clone was seen a few times. This sequence joins TRBV11-2 and TRBJ1-1; no reliable D call. V dropped 1 base and J dropped 1 base, with 16 bases sitting between them. The length of the CDR3 is 17 residues. In germline, CDR1 is SGHAT, CDR2 FQNNGV. CDR3 DNA: TGTGCCAGCAGCTTAGTATCCGTAAGCCGGTGGAACACTGAAGCTTTCTTT. Amino acid sequence: CASSLVSVSRWNTEAFF.

The chain is built from TRBV30 and TRBJ1-2, with 7 bases identical to TRBD1. Unmatched junction bases numbered 2, after V lost 1 base and J lost 3 bases. The CDR3 is 13 amino acids. Looked up from germline, CDR1 is GTSNPN and CDR2 is SVGIG (reference sequence). The CDR3 sequence: CAWSEGGDYGYTF. DNA for the CDR3: TGTGCCTGGAGTGAAGGGGGCGACTATGGCTACACCTTC.

CDR3 in DNA: TGTGCCAGCGGCCAGGGTGGCTACACCTTC. Translating it yields CASGQGGYTF. This rearrangement joins TRBV5-6 to TRBJ1-2; possibly TRBD1 for D (5 bases). In germline, CDR1 is SGHDT, CDR2 YYEEEE. This CDR3 region has 10 residues. V was trimmed by 7 bases and J by 7 bases, leaving 8 bases between them. The entire variable domain, with the rest obtained from reference TRBV5-6 and TRBJ1-2, is as follows: DAGVTQSPTHLIKTRGQQVTLRCSPKSGHDTVSWYQQALGQGPQFIFQYYEEEERQRGNFPDRFSGHQFPNYSSELNVNALLLGDSALYLCASGQGGYTFGSGTRLTVV.

This chain connects TRBV6-5 to TRBJ2-1, with TRBD2 matching 10 bases. This CDR3 contains 15 residues. Trimming cost V 7 bases and J 9 bases; bases outside gene matches: 12. Germline CDR1 MNHEY, CDR2 SVGAGI. Written as DNA, the CDR3 is TGTGCCAGCAACTCAGGCCTAGCGGGGGCCGGTGAGCAGTTCTTC. It codes for CASNSGLAGAGEQFF.

The rearrangement links TRBV19 to TRBJ2-1, with a possible D match to TRBD2 (6 bases). Germline V gene data show CDR1 as LNHDA and CDR2 as SQIVND (reference sequence). This CDR3 is built from 14 residues. Trimming took 5 bases from V and 8 from J, leaving 16 bases between them. The CDR3 loop is CASSSLNGGDEQFF. DNA for the CDR3: TGTGCCAGTAGTTCTCTTAACGGGGGAGATGAGCAGTTCTTC.

The gene calls are TRBV9 and TRBJ2-7, with 13 bases lining up with TRBD2. The CDR3 spans 22 residues. V shed 0 bases, J shed 6 bases, and the junction held 24 bases outside the gene matches. Germline-derived CDR1 and CDR2 are SGDLS and YYNGEE. This CDR3 reads CASSVGAQTGGLAGSHSVEQYF. The CDR3 nucleotides are TGTGCCAGCAGCGTAGGGGCCCAAACTGGGGGACTAGCGGGATCCCATAGTGTCGAGCAGTACTTC.

The chain's CDR3 is CASSLDRLAGPGELFF. The CDR3 coding sequence is TGTGCCAGCAGCTTAGATCGACTAGCGGGACCCGGGGAGCTGTTTTTT. This sequence joins TRBV11-2 and TRBJ2-2; 11 nucleotides align to TRBD2. The CDR3 contains 16 residues. The trim removed 0 bases at V and 6 bases at J, leaving 3 bases unmatched. CDR1 SGHAT and CDR2 FQNNGV come from the germline V gene.

This rearrangement joins TRBV5-8 to TRBJ2-7, with 10 bases aligning to TRBD2. The CDR3 is 15 amino acids. Germline CDR1 and CDR2: SGHTS and YDEGEE. V dropped 4 bases and J dropped 6; count of bases not matched to a gene: 10. CDR3 sequence reads: CASSPRDSGGTEQYF. The CDR3, as DNA: TGTGCCAGCAGCCCCCGAGATAGCGGGGGGACCGAGCAGTACTTC.

Only one count was recorded for this clone. The chain is built from TRBV19 and TRBJ2-5, with TRBD2 matching over 15 bases. Germline CDR1 reads LNHDA; CDR2 reads SQIVND (reference sequence). This CDR3 contains 15 residues. V was clipped by 10 bases and J by 9 bases; unmatched bases: 12. Here the CDR3 reads CATSRTSGGVVAQYF. CDR3 in DNA: TGTGCCACTTCTCGGACTAGCGGGGGGGTAGTGGCCCAGTACTTC.

The V call is TRBV11-2, the J call TRBJ2-7, with 8 bases matching TRBD1. Trimming removed 0 bases from V and 2 bases from J; junction bases left unmatched: 3. Germline V gene sequence: CDR1 SGHAT, CDR2 FQNNGV. The CDR3 has 15 residues. The CDR3 spells CASSLETGAPYEQYF. The CDR3 DNA reads TGTGCCAGCAGCTTAGAGACAGGGGCCCCCTACGAGCAGTACTTC.

V is TRBV4-1 and J is TRBJ2-3; TRBD2 aligns across 7 bases. The CDR3 is 17 residues long. The germline V gene encodes CDR1 MGHRA and CDR2 YSYEKL. With V trimmed by 4 bases and J by 0 bases, 10 bases remained unmatched. The CDR3 coding sequence is TGCGCCAGCAGCCGTGAAGGGAGGCGGGGGAGCACAGATACGCAGTATTTT. Its translation is CASSREGRRGSTDTQYF.

This rearrangement joins TRBV11-2 to TRBJ2-5; D is perhaps TRBD1 (5 bases). Germline CDR1 SGHAT, CDR2 FQNNGV. CDR3 size: 14 residues. The V end was cut by 5 bases, the J end by 1 base, with 11 bases between. The CDR3 sequence: CASSPRTGQETQYF. In DNA, the CDR3 is TGTGCCAGCAGCCCCCGAACAGGCCAAGAGACCCAGTACTTC.

The genes are TRBV18 and TRBJ1-5, with TRBD1 matching 11 bases. V dropped 3 bases and J dropped 7; count of bases not matched to a gene: 8. From germline, CDR1 is KGHSH and CDR2 LQKENI. CDR3 length: 16 residues. The CDR3 DNA reads as TGTGCCAGCTCACCTTGGGACAGGGGGTCGGGGCAGCCCCAGCATTTT. The encoded protein is CASSPWDRGSGQPQHF.

This chain uses TRBV5-1 with TRBJ2-1; 11 nucleotides agree with TRBD1. Germline V gene sequence: CDR1 SGHRS, CDR2 YFSETQ. CDR3 length: 15 amino acids. J lost 5 bases, V lost 0 bases, and 1 base had no gene match. CDR3 amino acids: CASSLGTGGHNEQFF. CDR3 bases: TGCGCCAGCAGCTTGGGGACAGGGGGCCACAATGAGCAGTTCTTC.

This clone appeared a single time. The chain combines TRBV7-9 with TRBJ2-7; 8 nucleotides match TRBD2. J was trimmed by 1 base and V by 2 bases; bases with no gene match: 7. The length of the CDR3 is 16 residues. Germline V gene data show CDR1 as SEHNR and CDR2 as FQNEAQ (reference sequence). Here the CDR3 DNA reads TGTGCCAGCAGCTTATATACGGGGGGGCTGTCCTACGAGCAGTACTTC. Its protein product is CASSLYTGGLSYEQYF.

The chain combines TRBV11-3 with TRBJ2-2, with D perhaps matching TRBD1 (5 bases). CDR1 SGHNT and CDR2 YENEEA come from the germline V gene. The CDR3 has 18 amino acids. V was cut by 0 bases and J by 2 bases, with 16 bases left in between. The CDR3 loop is CASSLESFGQTNTGELFF. CDR3 coding DNA: TGTGCCAGCAGCTTAGAAAGTTTCGGACAAACAAACACCGGGGAGCTGTTTTTT.

This chain connects TRBV10-3 to TRBJ1-2; 7 nucleotides agree with TRBD1. The V segment lost 2 bases and the J segment 4 bases; nucleotides outside the gene matches: 16. Germline V gene sequence: CDR1 ENHRY, CDR2 SYGVKD. The CDR3 runs 18 residues. This chain's CDR3 is CAISETDRTGPSGYGYTF. CDR3 DNA: TGTGCCATCAGTGAGACGGACAGGACGGGCCCCTCTGGCTATGGCTACACCTTC.

V and J are TRBV5-4 and TRBJ2-1, with a tentative D call TRBD1 (6 bases). This CDR3 spans 14 amino acids. Germline CDR1 reads SGHNT; CDR2 reads YYREEE (reference sequence). V was trimmed by 5 bases and J by 6 bases, leaving 15 bases between them. The CDR3 DNA reads TGTGCCAGCAGTCCTAAGACAGGAGTCAATGAGCAGTTCTTC. Protein sequence: CASSPKTGVNEQFF.

The chain uses TRBV18 and TRBJ1-1, with D maybe TRBD1 (6 bases). Germline V gene sequence: CDR1 KGHSH, CDR2 LQKENI. V was pared by 0 bases and J by 2 bases, with 10 bases between. The CDR3 contains 15 residues. The CDR3 DNA is TGTGCCAGCTCACCACCGTCACAGGGAAACACTGAAGCTTTCTTT. Its protein is CASSPPSQGNTEAFF.

The chain employs TRBV5-1 and TRBJ2-7, with D possibly TRBD1 on 5 matching bases. V shed 0 bases and J shed 1 base, with 14 bases lying between them. The germline V gene encodes CDR1 SGHRS and CDR2 YFSETQ. CDR3 length: 16 residues. CDR3 amino acids: CASSLELGAHSYEQYF. The CDR3 DNA sequence: TGCGCCAGCAGCTTGGAGTTAGGGGCCCATTCCTACGAGCAGTACTTC.

The V call is TRBV28, the J call TRBJ1-1; D possibly corresponds to TRBD1 (6 bases). The CDR3 is 13 residues long. Germline CDR1 is MDHEN and CDR2 is SYDVKM. Trimming shortened V by 2 bases and J by 2 bases, and 6 bases separated the two germline ends. The CDR3 is CASSLGGNTEAFF. In nucleotides, the CDR3 is TGTGCCAGCAGTTTAGGGGGCAACACTGAAGCTTTCTTT.

This clone was counted once. The V call is TRBV19, the J call TRBJ1-5; D is undetermined. CDR1 is LNHDA, CDR2 SQIVND, per germline (reference sequence). Trimming pared 5 bases from V and 3 bases from J, leaving 20 bases between. This CDR3 spans 17 amino acids. This CDR3 is CASSPFLEGPVNQPQHF. In DNA, the CDR3 is TGTGCCAGTAGTCCTTTTTTGGAGGGCCCGGTCAATCAGCCCCAGCATTTT.

This chain joins TRBV23-1 and TRBJ1-1; D unclear. TRBV23-1 is reported as an ORF; its role is uncertain. The CDR3 is 17 residues long. Trimming removed 0 bases from V and 1 base from J, with 15 bases in between. The CDR3 region is CASSQSIRFRGNTEAFF. CDR3 coding DNA: TGCGCCAGCAGTCAATCCATTCGTTTTCGGGGGAACACTGAAGCTTTCTTT.

The chain has TRBV6-2 or TRBV6-3 and TRBJ1-1; 9 bases are a match to TRBD1. J lost 2 bases, V lost 6 bases, and 13 bases had no gene match. This CDR3 contains 17 residues. CDR1 MNHEY and CDR2 SVGEGT come from the germline V gene. CDR3 loop: CASSPTGGGWANTEAFF. The CDR3 DNA follows: TGTGCCAGCAGCCCCACAGGGGGCGGTTGGGCAAACACTGAAGCTTTCTTT.